The 5 T cell receptor beta chains listed next were all sequenced from one sample in a study of cytomegalovirus exposure and HLA in healthy donors. Sequenced by immunoSEQ multiplex PCR; TCRdb stores in-frame clones only, minus some. The data hold about 120,000 clones, with about 85% observed a single time. The sequenced sample was PBMCs. Receptors were obtained from a young woman in good health and CMV-seronegative.

The chain recombines TRBV9 with TRBJ2-4, with a tentative D call TRBD2 (5 bases). The CDR3 is 14 residues long. Germline-derived CDR1 and CDR2 are SGDLS and YYNGEE. Trimming pared 3 bases from V and 1 base from J, leaving 8 bases between. The CDR3 reads CASSGGEAKNIQYF. In DNA, the CDR3 is TGTGCCAGCAGCGGTGGGGAGGCCAAAAACATTCAGTACTTC.

This chain uses TRBV10-3 with TRBJ2-7; TRBD1 is a possible D gene (6 bases). V was trimmed by 7 bases and J by 0 bases, leaving 13 bases between them. The CDR3 loop spans 14 amino acids. Germline values: CDR1 ENHRY, CDR2 SYGVKD. This chain's CDR3 is CAIKGELLSYEQYF. The DNA of the CDR3 is TGTGCCATCAAGGGGGAGCTGCTCTCCTACGAGCAGTACTTC.

The chain links TRBV5-3 to TRBJ1-5; D gene unclear. TRBV5-3 is filed as an ORF, its function uncertain. The CDR3 loop spans 12 amino acids. With 2 bases removed from V and 5 bases from J, the gap between germline ends came to 5 bases. The CDR3 region is CARSFRYQPQHF. The CDR3 DNA reads as TGTGCCAGAAGCTTCAGATATCAGCCCCAGCATTTT.

V is TRBV7-2 and J is TRBJ2-7; 11 nucleotides match TRBD1. The CDR3 is 15 residues long. V lost 1 base, J lost 4 bases, and 3 bases stayed unmatched. Per germline, CDR1 SGHTA and CDR2 FQGNSA. The CDR3 DNA reads as TGTGCCAGCAGCTTAGGGACAGGGGGCGCATACGAGCAGTACTTC. The encoded protein is CASSLGTGGAYEQYF.

The chain carries TRBV5-5 and TRBJ2-5; the D is unclear. Germline CDR1 SGHKS, CDR2 YYEKEE (reference sequence). V gave up 2 bases and J gave up 4 bases, with 3 bases separating them. The CDR3 has 11 amino acids. DNA of the CDR3: TGTGCCAGCAGCTTCAGAGAGACCCAGTACTTC. As protein: CASSFRETQYF.